The T cell receptor beta chain described here comes from a study of shared clonotypes between healthy human individuals (dated by TCRdb to 2019 to 2021). Some background on the complete study: The cohort included three men and a couple of women between 18 and 49 years of age. Different laboratories and diverse techniques were used to prepare libraries and sequence TCR repertoires, to increase sequencing depth and limit assay-specific biases. Per donor, leukapheresis produced somewhere between about 0.85 and 8.9 billion PBMCs. To estimate repertoire size and how much clonotype sharing occurs between individuals, the study deeply sequenced the blood TCR repertoires of several healthy adults.

Using the deep immunoSEQ assay, multiplex PCR amplified TCR CDR3 regions from genomic DNA. Extracted genomic DNA from each cell subset was distributed evenly across all wells of several immunoSEQ 96-well plates, and each plate was treated as a replicate. For unsorted PBMC, 250 to 350 ng of genomic DNA, equivalent to around 33,000 T cell genomes, went into each replicate PCR. Ten immunoSEQ deep assay plates were used to sequence unsorted PBMC genomic DNA. Purified libraries were quantified with a Qubit 3.0 fluorometer, sized on a Bioanalyzer 2100, and re-quantified with the KAPA Library Quantification kit. A separate single-read 150-cycle Illumina NextSeq 550 flow cell was used to sequence each immunoSEQ 96-well plate. The source study handled its data this way. Because the immunoSEQ output held only junctional sequences and lacked quality scores, the filtering could not match the filtering applied to full-length reads. To assign V/J genes and CDR3, sequences were annotated using PyIR, a Python wrapper for IgBLAST v1.9, with IMGT germline references. Reads were filtered out if the reads had weak V/J assignments (E-value above 1e-6), no CDR3, stop codons, out-of-frame junctions, or ambiguous translated residues. V3J clonotypes were defined as sequences sharing an identical inferred V gene, J gene, and CDR3 amino acid sequence. Percentage overlap between repertoires was computed as shared unique clonotypes divided by the size of the smaller repertoire. Three approaches were used to assess repertoire richness: RTK rarefaction, the Chao1 estimator, and Recon v2.1 estimates of unobserved clonotypes. Imported from immuneACCESS, the table was reduced by TCRdb to in-frame sequences with V and J called. These copies leave out some clones; in studies compared against another copy, an unresolved V gene accounts for under half, and the cause of the remainder is not known. The V and J calls and clone size were taken over from that table, and D and trimming were inferred from the DNA. In this sample the table shows about 480,000 clones, over 75% of which occur a single time. The leading ten clones occupy 9.5% to 15% of the sample.

What the authors observed across the whole study: The small number of donors limited the genetic and exposure-history diversity represented. Based on pairwise subsampling, the degree of clonotype sharing among donors was expected to be affected by sequencing depth. Sampling was restricted to blood, and TCR repertoires in tissue are likely to differ from TCR repertoires in blood.

From a lookup of the germline V gene (reference sequence), CDR1 and CDR2 are SGHKS and YYEKEE. Inclusive of the bounding cysteine and phenylalanine, the CDR3 is 12 residues long. The sequence is cut down to CDR3 DNA, 36 bases in frame from base 1. V sheds 2 bases and J sheds 4 bases, leaving 7 bases between their ends. A remark on this clone: This receptor's antigen is unknown. It has no much larger one-base neighbor in the sample; base qualities were not kept. The same CDR3 also results from other DNA sequences found in this sample.

Donors were healthy HIV-negative adults with no recently reported acute infections or vaccinations. All donors were Caucasian adults living in Nashville, Tennessee, USA. For unsorted samples, some 90 million PBMCs were counted, and genomic DNA was extracted using the QIAamp DNA Blood Mini kit. After blood collection by leukapheresis, PBMCs were isolated using Ficoll-Histopaque density gradient centrifugation and then cryopreserved in the vapor phase of liquid nitrogen. This TCR came from a woman in her thirties or forties in good health. Some clones in this sample may be carry-over from other donors' samples. Input material: PBMCs. This chain joins TRBV5-5 to TRBJ2-7; TRBD1 is perhaps the D gene, given 5 matching bases. The CDR3 reads CASSLGVYEQYF. The DNA sequence is given as TGTGCCAGCAGCTTAGGGGTATACGAGCAGTACTTC.